One and the same sample provided the 14 T cell receptor beta chains below, sequenced in a study of metastatic and nonmetastatic thyroid tumors. All patients were treatment-naive before thyroid surgery. TCRdb called clones again from the PCR reads with MiXCR. This table holds approximately 84,000 clones, about 16% found once. The source material was blood. The receptors were gathered from a female donor with papillary thyroid cancer or a benign thyroid nodule (not recorded which). Some clones in this sample may be carry-over from other donors' samples.

Comments on this clone: This may arise from a read error, as a much more abundant clone is one base away. The rearrangement joins TRBV20-1 to TRBJ2-7, with a weak D call TRBD1 (6 bases). The V and J ends lost 8 bases and 2 bases respectively, with 19 bases between them. The germline gives CDR1 DFQATT, CDR2 SNEGSKA (reference sequence). This CDR3 contains 14 residues. The CDR3 here is CSSMGHTTAYEQYF. In DNA form, the CDR3 reads TGCAGTTCCATGGGACACACCACGGCCTACGAGCAGTACTTC.

The sample holds many counts of this clone. The chain joins TRBV11-2 to TRBJ1-3; 9 positions match TRBD1. The CDR3 is 16 amino acids. Trimming removed 6 bases from V and 0 bases from J; junction bases left unmatched: 6. The germline gives CDR1 SGHAT, CDR2 FQNNGV. The CDR3 DNA follows: TGTGCCAGCAGACGAGACAGGGGGATCTCTGGAAACACCATATATTTT. Translating gives CASRRDRGISGNTIYF.

On this clone: A clone one base away is much larger, so this may be a read error. CDR3 in amino acids: CASSQGKSGGPVEDTQYF. The CDR3 bases are TGTGCCAGCAGCCAAGGGAAATCGGGGGGGCCGGTGGAAGATACGCAGTATTTT. The chain links TRBV3-1 to TRBJ2-3; 8 positions match TRBD2. The V gene's germline CDR1 is LGHDT and CDR2 YNNKEL (reference sequence). The CDR3 extends over 18 amino acids. V trimming: 1 base; J trimming: 5 bases; junction bases outside the gene matches: 14.

This clone was counted ten times or more. This sample also contains other DNA sequences that code for the same CDR3. CDR3 protein: CASSNREGPRPGELFF. Here the CDR3 DNA reads TGTGCCAGCTCCAACCGGGAGGGACCGCGACCCGGGGAGCTGTTTTTT. This chain links TRBV28 with TRBJ2-2; TRBD2 aligns across 8 bases. The V and J ends lost 8 bases and 6 bases, in that order; junction bases with no gene match: 14. CDR1 is MDHEN, CDR2 SYDVKM, per germline. This CDR3 contains 16 residues.

There are many counts of this clone. V and J are TRBV2 and TRBJ2-3; D not certain. This CDR3 has 11 amino acids. In germline, CDR1 is SNHLY, CDR2 FYNNEI. V was shortened by 6 bases and J by 4 bases, with 5 bases between the two germline ends. Here the CDR3 reads CASRGPDTQYF. CDR3 DNA: TGTGCCAGCAGGGGTCCAGATACGCAGTATTTT.

This clone has more than one count but fewer than ten. The chain is built from TRBV29-1 and TRBJ2-6; 7 bases fit TRBD1. This CDR3 region has 16 residues. The germline CDR1 and CDR2 sequences are SQVTM and ANQGSEA. With V trimmed by 3 bases and J by 4 bases, 9 bases remained unmatched. In nucleotides, the CDR3 is TGCAGCGTTGAGGATAGGGTGGGACAGGGGGCCAACGTCCTGACTTTC. This gives the protein CSVEDRVGQGANVLTF.

This clone was observed a handful of times. This could be a read error, since a much larger clone is one nucleotide away. This sequence joins TRBV5-1 and TRBJ2-6; D unclear. Germline V lookup: CDR1 SGHRS, CDR2 YFSETQ. With 6 bases removed from V and 0 bases from J, the gap between germline ends came to 16 bases. CDR3 length: 17 residues. The CDR3 region is CASIPTLMGSGANVLTF. Written as DNA, the CDR3 is TGCGCCAGCATCCCCACCCTCATGGGCTCTGGGGCCAACGTCCTGACTTTC.

This clone was observed at least ten times. The CDR3, as DNA: TGTGCCTGGTCCCTCAAAAGGGGGCGACTGTTTTTT. The encoded protein is CAWSLKRGRLFF. The chain combines TRBV30 with TRBJ1-4; 7 positions match TRBD1. After removal of 5 bases from V and 13 bases from J, the junction contained 10 bases not matched to a gene. Germline lookup yields CDR1 GTSNPN and CDR2 SVGIG (reference sequence). This CDR3 region has 12 residues.

This clone was detected many times. The chain is built from TRBV7-3 and TRBJ2-2, with 7 bases that match TRBD1. The junction had 9 bases not matched to a gene; V was cut back by 5 bases and J by 0 bases. The CDR3 runs to 17 residues. The germline V gene encodes CDR1 SGHTA and CDR2 FQGTGA. The CDR3 sequence: CASSLASGQPNTGELFF. CDR3 bases: TGTGCCAGCAGCCTGGCCTCGGGACAGCCGAACACCGGGGAGCTGTTTTTT.

This clone has at least ten counts. This chain connects TRBV2 to TRBJ1-6, with a weak D call TRBD1 (5 bases). Germline V gene sequence: CDR1 SNHLY, CDR2 FYNNEI. The CDR3 loop spans 12 amino acids. Trimming removed 8 bases at V and 7 bases at J, with 9 bases between. DNA for the CDR3: TGTGCCAGCCGACAGTACAATTCACCCCTCCACTTT. Translation gives CASRQYNSPLHF.

This clone was found a few times. The chain uses TRBV27 and TRBJ1-2, with D hard to call. The CDR3 has 15 amino acids. V was trimmed by 5 bases and J by 1 base, leaving 14 bases between them. CDR1 MNHEY and CDR2 SMNVEV come from the germline V gene (reference sequence). The CDR3 region has the DNA TGTGCCAGCAGTCGATTAGGTCAGCTTAACTATGGCTACACCTTC. Translating it yields CASSRLGQLNYGYTF.

This clone was seen ten or more times. Other DNA variants within this sample encode the same CDR3. V and J are TRBV28 and TRBJ1-1, with TRBD1 as a possible D gene (6 bases). The CDR3 contains 14 residues. With 2 bases removed from V and 2 bases from J, the gap between germline ends came to 9 bases. From germline, CDR1 is MDHEN and CDR2 SYDVKM. CDR3 loop: CASSLVGGNTEAFF. The CDR3 nucleotides read TGTGCCAGCAGTTTAGTTGGGGGCAACACTGAAGCTTTCTTT.

The chain links TRBV20-1 to TRBJ2-7, with D perhaps matching TRBD1 (5 bases). V was trimmed by 8 bases and J by 7 bases, leaving 30 bases between them. CDR1 DFQATT and CDR2 SNEGSKA come from the germline V gene (reference sequence). CDR3 length equals 16 residues. The CDR3 loop is CSTRGSGALHYAEQYF. The CDR3, as DNA: TGCAGTACAAGGGGAAGTGGGGCACTCCACTACGCTGAGCAGTACTTC.

This clone was detected many times. The J gene is TRBJ1-2, the V gene TRBV5-1, with 9 bases matching TRBD1. The CDR3 length is 14 residues. From germline, CDR1 is SGHRS and CDR2 YFSETQ. The junction had 8 bases not matched to a gene; V was cut back by 4 bases and J by 7 bases. The CDR3 loop reads CASSPGQGLGGYTF. CDR3 bases: TGCGCCAGCAGCCCGGGACAGGGATTAGGTGGCTACACCTTC.